This TCR beta chain was recovered during a study of T cells in Graves' hyperthyroidism and ophthalmopathy. TCR beta CDR3 region amplification was performed from RNA transcripts. First-round RT-PCR of the TCR CDR3 relied on the HTBI primer set. TCRdb used MiXCR to reprocess the multiplex PCR reads, holding one entry per CDR3 protein. Here the sample spans a few hundred thousand distinct CDR3 sequences, more than 12% being singletons. Germline loops: CDR1 LGHDT, CDR2 YNNKEL (reference sequence). This CDR3 is built from 18 residues. About this clonotype: A read error may be the cause here, since a much bigger clone is one base away.

Sequenced: blood. The genes are TRBV3-1 and TRBJ2-2, with D maybe TRBD2 (5 bases). The sequence came from a woman under 40 with Graves' ophthalmopathy. The CDR3 spells CTSSPTGVYGRAVGELFF. The CDR3 coding sequence is TGTACCAGCAGCCCCACCGGGGTCTATGGTCGGGCTGTCGGGGAGCTGTTTTTT.